The sample holds a few counts of the clone carrying this T cell receptor (beta chain). This sample was taken from a study of cytomegalovirus exposure and HLA in healthy donors. In the PCR, 60 Vbeta and 13 Jbeta primers were used. The assay was immunoSEQ multiplex PCR, and TCRdb's table has in-frame clones only and misses some. Of about 140,000 clones in the sample, more than 75% are singletons; the top ten hold around 3.7%. V lost 6 bases to trimming and J lost 1 base, with 6 bases between them. This CDR3 spans 11 amino acids. Germline V lookup: CDR1 DFQATT, CDR2 SNEGSKA (reference sequence). This receptor was identified in a man between 18 and 35 years old in good health and CMV-seronegative. V gene TRBV20-1 combines with J gene TRBJ1-1; the D is unclear. The sequenced sample consisted of PBMCs. The DNA of the CDR3 is TGCAGTGCCAACAGGAACACTGAAGCTTTCTTT. Residues: CSANRNTEAFF.